Each of the 2 T cell receptor beta chains below was sequenced from the same sample in a study of metastatic and nonmetastatic thyroid tumors. No treatment of any kind had been given to any patient before thyroid surgery. MiXCR re-clonotyped the PCR reads for TCRdb. The table includes 4,000 to 4,500 clones, roughly a third detected once. Sequencing was done on a sample of adjacent normal tissue. The origin of the receptors is a male donor with papillary thyroid cancer or a benign thyroid nodule (not recorded which). Some clones in this sample may be carry-over from other donors' samples.

The rearrangement joins TRBV20-1 to TRBJ1-2; the D gene is possibly TRBD1 (6 bases). Trimming cost V 1 base and J 7 bases, with 16 bases left between them. Looked up from germline, CDR1 is DFQATT and CDR2 is SNEGSKA (reference sequence). This CDR3 has 14 residues. CDR3 coding DNA: TGCAGTGCTAGAGCCCAGGGGATAGGGGGTGGCTACACCTTC. This codes for CSARAQGIGGGYTF.

The chain couples TRBV11-1 to TRBJ2-7; D is undetermined. This CDR3 is built from 14 residues. Trimming left V 1 base short and J 0 bases short, with 7 bases between. The V gene's germline CDR1 is SGHAT and CDR2 FQDESV (reference sequence). CDR3 in DNA: TGTGCCAGCAGCTTAGGACGTAACTCCTACGAGCAGTACTTC. Translating gives CASSLGRNSYEQYF.